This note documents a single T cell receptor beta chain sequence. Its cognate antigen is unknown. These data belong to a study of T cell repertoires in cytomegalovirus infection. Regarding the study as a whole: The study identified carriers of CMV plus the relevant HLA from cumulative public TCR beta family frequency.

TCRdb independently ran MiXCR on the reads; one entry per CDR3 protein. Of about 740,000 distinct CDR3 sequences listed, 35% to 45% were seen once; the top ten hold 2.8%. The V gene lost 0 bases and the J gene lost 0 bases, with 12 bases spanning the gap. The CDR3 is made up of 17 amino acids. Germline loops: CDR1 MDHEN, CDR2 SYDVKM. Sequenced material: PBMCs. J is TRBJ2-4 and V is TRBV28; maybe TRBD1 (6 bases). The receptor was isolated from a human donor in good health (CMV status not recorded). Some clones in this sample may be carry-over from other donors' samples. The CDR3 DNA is TGTGCCAGCAGTTTATGGGGAAGGGGGATAGCCAAAAACATTCAGTACTTC. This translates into CASSLWGRGIAKNIQYF.